A single sample is the source of the 6 T cell receptor beta chains below, sequenced in a study of blood T cell repertoires in COVID-19. Method: immunoSEQ multiplex PCR; TCRdb's copy keeps in-frame clones and lacks some. Here the sample spans nearly 200,000 clones, 88% being singletons. The sample comprised peripheral blood. Source of these receptors: a woman in her forties who had recovered from COVID-19.

This clone appeared once. The rearrangement links TRBV5-5 to TRBJ2-7; D possibly corresponds to TRBD1 (6 bases). Germline lookup yields CDR1 SGHKS and CDR2 YYEKEE (reference sequence). V was trimmed by 4 bases and J by 6 bases, leaving 14 bases between them. The length of the CDR3 is 13 residues. This chain's CDR3 is CASSPGQGFEQYF. In DNA, the CDR3 is TGTGCCAGCAGCCCAGGGCAGGGGTTCGAGCAGTACTTC.

This chain links TRBV9 with TRBJ2-2, with 9 nucleotides matching TRBD2. The V segment lost 0 bases and the J segment 2 bases; nucleotides outside the gene matches: 2. Germline V gene sequence: CDR1 SGDLS, CDR2 YYNGEE. The CDR3 runs to 16 residues. The CDR3 here is CASSVGTSDNTGELFF. In DNA form, the CDR3 reads TGTGCCAGCAGCGTAGGGACTAGCGACAACACCGGGGAGCTGTTTTTT. Complete variable domain (other parts from reference TRBV9 and TRBJ2-2): DSGVTQTPKHLITATGQRVTLRCSPRSGDLSVYWYQQSLDQGLQFLIQYYNGEERAKGNILERFSAQQFPDLHSELNLSSLELGDSALYFCASSVGTSDNTGELFFGEGSRLTVL.

This chain joins TRBV2 and TRBJ2-7, with 10 bases fitting TRBD2. Germline V lookup: CDR1 SNHLY, CDR2 FYNNEI. This CDR3 region has 15 residues. Trimming removed 4 bases from V and 7 bases from J; junction bases left unmatched: 10. The CDR3 bases are TGTGCCAGCAGTGTTGGGCTAGCGGGAGTGAAGGAGCAGTACTTC. Protein sequence: CASSVGLAGVKEQYF.

The chain carries TRBV7-6 and TRBJ1-4; 9 bases fit TRBD1. V dropped 5 bases and J dropped 3; count of bases not matched to a gene: 7. Per germline, CDR1 SGHVS and CDR2 FNYEAQ. The length of the CDR3 is 16 residues. The CDR3 here is CASSLQQGAANEKLFF. The CDR3 DNA follows: TGTGCCAGCAGCCTTCAACAGGGGGCGGCTAATGAAAAACTGTTTTTT.

This clone was detected only once. This chain connects TRBV7-9 to TRBJ1-4; D is possibly TRBD1 (5 bases). This CDR3 has 14 amino acids. CDR1 and CDR2 from the germline V gene are SEHNR and FQNEAQ (reference sequence). The V end was cut by 4 bases, the J end by 5 bases, with 11 bases between. DNA of the CDR3: TGTGCCAGCAGCTCCCAGGGCAGAAATGAAAAACTGTTTTTT. It specifies CASSSQGRNEKLFF.

This clone has just a few counts. The chain carries TRBV6-5 and TRBJ1-2; 7 nucleotides match TRBD1. This CDR3 has 13 residues. Trimming cost V 8 bases and J 6 bases; bases outside gene matches: 9. CDR1 is MNHEY and CDR2 is SVGAGI in the germline V gene. The CDR3 here is CASLANQGDGYTF. CDR3 nucleotide sequence: TGTGCCAGCCTTGCAAACCAGGGGGATGGCTACACCTTC.